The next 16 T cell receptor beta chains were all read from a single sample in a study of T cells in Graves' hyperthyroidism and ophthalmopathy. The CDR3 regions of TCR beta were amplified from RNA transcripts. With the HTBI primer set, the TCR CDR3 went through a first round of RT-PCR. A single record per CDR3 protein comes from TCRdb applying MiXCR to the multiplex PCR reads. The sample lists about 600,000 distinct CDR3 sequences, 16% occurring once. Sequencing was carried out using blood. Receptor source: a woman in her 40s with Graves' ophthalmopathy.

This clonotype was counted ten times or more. The chain's CDR3 is CASSMGIGYTF. For the CDR3, the DNA is TGTGCCAGCAGCATGGGAATAGGCTACACCTTC. The chain uses TRBV5-5 and TRBJ1-2; D unresolved. V was cut by 4 bases and J by 8 bases, with 9 bases left in between. The CDR3 length is 11 residues. Germline CDR1 and CDR2: SGHKS and YYEKEE (reference sequence).

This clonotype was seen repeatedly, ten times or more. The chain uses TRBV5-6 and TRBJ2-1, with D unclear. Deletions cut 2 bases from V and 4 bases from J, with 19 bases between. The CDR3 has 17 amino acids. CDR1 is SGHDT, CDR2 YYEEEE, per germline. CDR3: CASSFSLAGEGYNEQFF. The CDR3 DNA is TGTGCCAGCAGCTTTTCTTTAGCCGGAGAAGGGTACAATGAGCAGTTCTTC.

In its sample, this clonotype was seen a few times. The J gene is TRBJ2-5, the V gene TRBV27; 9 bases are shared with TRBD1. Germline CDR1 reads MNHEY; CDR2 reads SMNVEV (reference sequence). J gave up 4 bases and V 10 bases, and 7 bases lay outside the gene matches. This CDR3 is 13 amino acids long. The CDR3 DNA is TGTGCCAAACGACAGGGGGTAGGAGAGACCCAGTACTTC. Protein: CAKRQGVGETQYF.

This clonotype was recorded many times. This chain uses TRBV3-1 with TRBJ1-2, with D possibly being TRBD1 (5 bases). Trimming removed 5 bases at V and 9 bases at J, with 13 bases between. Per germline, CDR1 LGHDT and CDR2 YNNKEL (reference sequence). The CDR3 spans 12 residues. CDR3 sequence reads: CASSTRGTRYTF. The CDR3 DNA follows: TGTGCCAGCAGCACCAGAGGGACGCGCTACACCTTC.

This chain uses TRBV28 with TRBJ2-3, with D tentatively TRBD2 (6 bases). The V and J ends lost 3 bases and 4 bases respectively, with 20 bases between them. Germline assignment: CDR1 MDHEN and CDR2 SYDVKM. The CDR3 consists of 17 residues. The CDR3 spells CASSLSTGSSIPDTQYF. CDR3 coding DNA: TGTGCCAGCAGTTTGTCCACCGGGAGCTCCATACCAGATACGCAGTATTTT.

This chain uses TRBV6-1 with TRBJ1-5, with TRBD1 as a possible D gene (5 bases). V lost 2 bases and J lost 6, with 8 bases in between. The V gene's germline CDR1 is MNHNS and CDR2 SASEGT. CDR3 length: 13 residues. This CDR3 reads CASSERGSQPQHF. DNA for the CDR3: TGTGCCAGCAGTGAACGGGGGAGTCAGCCCCAGCATTTT.

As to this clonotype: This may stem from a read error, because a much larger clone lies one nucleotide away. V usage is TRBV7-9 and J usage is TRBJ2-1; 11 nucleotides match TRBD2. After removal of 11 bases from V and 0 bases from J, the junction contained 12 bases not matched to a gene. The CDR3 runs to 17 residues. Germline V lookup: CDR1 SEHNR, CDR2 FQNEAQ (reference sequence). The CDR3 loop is CACRGTSGPCSYNEQFF. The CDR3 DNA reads TGTGCCTGCCGAGGGACTAGCGGACCTTGCTCCTACAATGAGCAGTTCTTC. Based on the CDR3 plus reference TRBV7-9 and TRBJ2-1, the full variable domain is DTGVSQNPRHKITKRGQNVTFRCDPISEHNRLYWYRQTLGQGPEFLTYFQNEAQLEKSRLLSDRFSAERPKGSFSTLEIQRTEQGDSAMYLCACRGTSGPCSYNEQFFGPGTRLTVL.

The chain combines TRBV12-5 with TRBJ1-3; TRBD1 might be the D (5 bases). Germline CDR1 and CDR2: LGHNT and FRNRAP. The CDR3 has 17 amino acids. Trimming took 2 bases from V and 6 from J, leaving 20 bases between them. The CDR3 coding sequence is TGTGCTAGTGGTTTGCCAGCTAAAAGGGACCTTCCAAACACCATATATTTT. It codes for CASGLPAKRDLPNTIYF.

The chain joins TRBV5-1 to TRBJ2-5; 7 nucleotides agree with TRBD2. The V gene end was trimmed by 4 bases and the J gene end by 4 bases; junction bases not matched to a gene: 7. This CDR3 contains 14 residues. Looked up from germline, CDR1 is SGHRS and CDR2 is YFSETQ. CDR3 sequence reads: CASSPGPGGETQYF. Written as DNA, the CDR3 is TGCGCCAGCAGCCCGGGCCCGGGGGGAGAGACCCAGTACTTC.

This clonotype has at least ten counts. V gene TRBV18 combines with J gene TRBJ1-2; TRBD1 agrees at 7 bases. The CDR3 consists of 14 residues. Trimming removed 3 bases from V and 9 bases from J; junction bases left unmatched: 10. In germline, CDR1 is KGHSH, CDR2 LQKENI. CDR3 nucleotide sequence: TGTGCCAGCTCACCCCCCAGCAGGGGGGATAGCTACACCTTC. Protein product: CASSPPSRGDSYTF.

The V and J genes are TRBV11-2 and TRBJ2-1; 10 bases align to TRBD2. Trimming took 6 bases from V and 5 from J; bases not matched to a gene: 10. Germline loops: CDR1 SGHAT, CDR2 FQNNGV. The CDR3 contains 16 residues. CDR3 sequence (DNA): TGTGCCAGCAGAAACCAAGCGGGAGGGACTAACAATGAGCAGTTCTTC. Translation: CASRNQAGGTNNEQFF.

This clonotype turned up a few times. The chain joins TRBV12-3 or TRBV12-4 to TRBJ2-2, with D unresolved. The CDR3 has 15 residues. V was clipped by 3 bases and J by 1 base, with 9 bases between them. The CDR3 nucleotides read TGTGCCAGCAGTTTCTTCTCAGGGAACACCGGGGAGCTGTTTTTT. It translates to CASSFFSGNTGELFF.

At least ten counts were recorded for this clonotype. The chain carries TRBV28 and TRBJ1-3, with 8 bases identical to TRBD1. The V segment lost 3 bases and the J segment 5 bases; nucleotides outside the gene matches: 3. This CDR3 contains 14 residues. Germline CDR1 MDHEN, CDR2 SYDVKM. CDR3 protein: CASSFRGPRNTIYF. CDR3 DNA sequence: TGTGCCAGCAGTTTCAGGGGGCCTAGAAACACCATATATTTT. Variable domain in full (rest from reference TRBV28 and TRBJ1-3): DVKVTQSSRYLVKRTGEKVFLECVQDMDHENMFWYRQDPGLGLRLIYFSYDVKMKEKGDIPEGYSVSREKKERFSLILESASTNQTSMYLCASSFRGPRNTIYFGEGSWLTVV.

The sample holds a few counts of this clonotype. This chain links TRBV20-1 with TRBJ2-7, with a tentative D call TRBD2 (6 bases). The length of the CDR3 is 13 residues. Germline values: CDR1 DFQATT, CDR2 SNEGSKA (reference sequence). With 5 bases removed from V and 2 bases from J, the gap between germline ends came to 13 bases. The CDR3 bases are TGCAGTGCTCGCGGGATTTACGCCTACGAGCAGTACTTC. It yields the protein CSARGIYAYEQYF.

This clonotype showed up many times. Written as DNA, the CDR3 is TGTGCCACCGTGGGACCAAGTGGCTATGGCTACACCTTC. Residues: CATVGPSGYGYTF. This chain joins TRBV3-1 and TRBJ1-2; D might be TRBD1 (5 bases). This CDR3 contains 13 residues. Germline CDR1 and CDR2: LGHDT and YNNKEL (reference sequence). Trimming removed 10 bases at V and 4 bases at J, with 16 bases between.

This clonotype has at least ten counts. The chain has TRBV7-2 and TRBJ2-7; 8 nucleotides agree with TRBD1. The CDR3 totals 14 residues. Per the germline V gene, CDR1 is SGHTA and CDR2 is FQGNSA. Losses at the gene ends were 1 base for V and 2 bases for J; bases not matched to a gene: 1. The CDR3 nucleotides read TGTGCCAGCAGCTTAGGGGACAGGCCCTACGAGCAGTACTTC. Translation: CASSLGDRPYEQYF.